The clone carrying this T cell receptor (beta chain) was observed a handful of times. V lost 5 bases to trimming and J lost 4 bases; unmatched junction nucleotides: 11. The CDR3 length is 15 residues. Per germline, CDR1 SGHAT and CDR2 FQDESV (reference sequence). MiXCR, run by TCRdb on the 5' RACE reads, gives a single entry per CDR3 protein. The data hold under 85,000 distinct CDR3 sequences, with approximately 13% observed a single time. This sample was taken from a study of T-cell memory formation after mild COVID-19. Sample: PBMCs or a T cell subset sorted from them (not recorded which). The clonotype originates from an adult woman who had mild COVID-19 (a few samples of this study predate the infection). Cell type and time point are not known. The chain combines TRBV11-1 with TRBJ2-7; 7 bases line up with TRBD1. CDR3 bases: TGTGCCAGCAGCGTTGAGACAGGGACGACTTACGAGCAGTACTTC. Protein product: CASSVETGTTYEQYF.